This T cell receptor beta chain is from a study of T-cell reconstitution after alpha-beta-depleted transplantation in children. Unique molecular identifiers were incorporated when the TCRbeta library was constructed. TCRdb re-called the PCR reads with MiXCR, one entry per CDR3 protein. This table holds roughly 500,000 distinct CDR3 sequences, approximately 32% found once. The sequence came from a human donor who donated a stem cell graft to a child with aplastic anemia. This sample comprised PBMCs from the stem cell graft donor, obtained from the stem cell graft.

The chain's CDR3 is CASSLVSGSASPQHF. The CDR3 coding sequence is TGTGCCAGCAGTTTAGTTTCAGGGTCCGCCAGCCCCCAGCATTTT. The V and J genes are TRBV12-3 or TRBV12-4 and TRBJ1-5, with a possible D match to TRBD1 (5 bases). V was pared by 1 base and J by 10 bases, with 17 bases between. This CDR3 is built from 15 residues.